Given below is one T cell receptor (beta chain) in context. Its specificity is unknown. The trim removed 5 bases at V and 6 bases at J, leaving 10 bases unmatched. Germline V gives CDR1 MNHNY, CDR2 SVGAGI (reference sequence). This CDR3 has 15 residues. The data originate from a study of Ad26.COV2.S vaccination and SARS-CoV-2 variants. Overall study context: The trial was COV1001 and the donor's arm was Ad26.COV2.S. Intramuscularly, Ad26.COV2.S was given either once or twice, 56 days apart. Regarding the study as a whole: Ad26.COV2.S recipients had broader spike-specific TCRs (P = 0.0014).

Treatment defined: around 19 received Ad26.COV2.S at low or high dose, single or two shots; about 5 received placebo; per-sample allocation not given. The samples date from day 63 after the first vaccine or placebo injection. In Boston, an adult donor aged 18-55 years took part. TCRdb keeps only in-frame clones here, not all; method: immunoSEQ multiplex PCR. The profile shows hundreds of thousands of clones, around 90% of them singletons. The specimen comprised peripheral blood, sampled in a trial of Ad26.COV2.S vaccine versus placebo. The chain uses TRBV6-6 and TRBJ1-2, with 9 bases fitting TRBD1. This receptor was obtained from a person between 18 and 59 years old who received the Ad26.COV2.S COVID-19 vaccine or a placebo. Written as DNA, the CDR3 is TGTGCCAGCAGTAAAAGGACAGGGGCCTATCATGGCTACACCTTC. Translating it yields CASSKRTGAYHGYTF.